The 8 T cell receptor beta chains in this list originate from one sample, sequenced in a study of cytomegalovirus exposure and HLA in healthy donors. Use of 60 Vbeta and 13 Jbeta primers characterized the PCR. The repertoire was sequenced with immunoSEQ multiplex PCR; TCRdb's copy has only in-frame clones and lacks some. The sample contains about 180,000 clones, 76% of which appear only once. The sequenced material came from PBMCs. These TCRs come from a man younger than 35 in good health and CMV-seronegative.

The rearrangement joins TRBV27 to TRBJ1-2; possibly TRBD1 for D (5 bases). CDR1 and CDR2 (germline): MNHEY, SMNVEV (reference sequence). Trimming cost V 6 bases and J 7 bases, with 15 bases left between them. CDR3 length: 13 residues. The DNA for the CDR3 is TGTGCCAGCAGACTATCCGGGACTTCTGGCTACACCTTC. This sequence encodes CASRLSGTSGYTF.

There are a few counts of this clone. The chain combines TRBV28 with TRBJ2-7, with a weak D call TRBD2 (5 bases). The CDR3 sequence is 13 residues long. Germline CDR1 is MDHEN and CDR2 is SYDVKM. The V end lost 3 bases, the J end lost 2 bases, and 8 bases lay between the germline ends. CDR3 DNA: TGTGCCAGCAGTTTCTCGGGGACCTACGAGCAGTACTTC. The encoded protein is CASSFSGTYEQYF.

V usage is TRBV7-3 and J usage is TRBJ1-3; TRBD1 matches at 7 bases. The CDR3 spans 14 residues. Germline values: CDR1 SGHTA, CDR2 FQGTGA. Losses at the gene ends were 5 bases for V and 1 base for J; bases not matched to a gene: 2. CDR3 residues: CASSPGGSGNTIYF. The DNA for the CDR3 is TGTGCCAGCAGCCCAGGGGGTTCTGGAAACACCATATATTTT.

CDR3 in amino acids: CASSLAGGQAYEQYF. CDR3 sequence (DNA): TGCGCCAGCAGCTTGGCCGGGGGGCAAGCCTACGAGCAGTACTTC. V gene TRBV5-1 combines with J gene TRBJ2-7, with D possibly TRBD2 on 7 matching bases. V lost 0 bases, J lost 2 bases, and 12 bases lay in between. Germline V gene data show CDR1 as SGHRS and CDR2 as YFSETQ. The CDR3 covers 15 residues.

On this clone itself: Because the CDR3's place on the DNA is in doubt, the DNA is left out and the CDR3 is given as listed by TCRdb. This sequence joins TRBV5-1 and TRBJ2-7; the table gives TRBD2 as D, unverified against the DNA. Germline loops: CDR1 SGHRS, CDR2 YFSETQ. The CDR3 is 13 amino acids in total, end residues counted. The CDR3 here is CASSSGASYEQYF.

This sequence joins TRBV30 and TRBJ1-1, with 11 bases matching TRBD1. Trimming cost V 4 bases and J 9 bases; bases outside gene matches: 7. The CDR3 extends over 13 amino acids. Germline V gene sequence: CDR1 GTSNPN, CDR2 SVGIG (reference sequence). The CDR3 DNA sequence: TGTGCCTGGACTTGGGGGGACAGGGGGAAAGCTTTCTTT. Protein: CAWTWGDRGKAFF.

This clone was detected only a few times. This sequence joins TRBV27 and TRBJ1-2; D is unclear. CDR1 MNHEY and CDR2 SMNVEV come from the germline V gene (reference sequence). CDR3 length equals 11 residues. V was pared by 8 bases and J by 6 bases, with 10 bases between. CDR3 loop: CASRASNGYTF. DNA for the CDR3: TGTGCCAGCCGCGCCTCAAATGGCTACACCTTC.

V and J are TRBV10-3 and TRBJ2-1, with D possibly being TRBD2 (7 bases). The germline V gene encodes CDR1 ENHRY and CDR2 SYGVKD. Trimming removed 0 bases at V and 0 bases at J, with 12 bases between. The CDR3 sequence is 17 residues long. Written as DNA, the CDR3 is TGTGCCATCAGTGAGTCGGGGGGGGCCGGCTCCTACAATGAGCAGTTCTTC. It is translated as CAISESGGAGSYNEQFF.